These 32 T cell receptor beta chains came from one sample sequenced in a study of CD8 T cells in ankylosing spondylitis. TCRdb re-derived calls from the 5' RACE reads in MiXCR, one entry per CDR3 protein. Of tens of thousands of distinct CDR3 sequences listed, roughly 2.5% are singletons. The sample taken for sequencing was blood, either unsorted or a sorted T cell fraction (not recorded which). The receptors were sampled from a male donor with ankylosing spondylitis or in good health (not recorded which).

This clonotype was counted at least ten times. The chain combines TRBV9 with TRBJ2-2; 7 bases align to TRBD2. This CDR3 comprises 14 residues. V was clipped by 3 bases and J by 7 bases; unmatched bases: 6. Germline values: CDR1 SGDLS, CDR2 YYNGEE. CDR3 nucleotides: TGTGCCAGCAGCGGGGGACTACGGGTCGGGGAGCTGTTTTTT. Its protein product is CASSGGLRVGELFF.

This clonotype was seen many times. The genes are TRBV9 and TRBJ2-7; TRBD1 might be the D (6 bases). The V and J ends lost 3 bases and 2 bases respectively, with 9 bases between them. The germline gives CDR1 SGDLS, CDR2 YYNGEE. CDR3 length equals 13 residues. The chain's CDR3 is CASSGTATYEQYF. CDR3 in DNA: TGTGCCAGCAGCGGGACAGCTACCTACGAGCAGTACTTC.

At least ten counts were recorded for this clonotype. The genes are TRBV21-1 and TRBJ1-5. TRBV21-1 is a recognized pseudogene. This CDR3 is built from 21 residues. This CDR3 is CASSKRSQGRPYISGNQPQHF. As DNA, the CDR3 is TGTGCCAGCAGCAAAAGGTCGCAGGGTCGTCCCTACATAAGTGGCAATCAGCCCCAGCATTTT.

The chain has TRBV9 and TRBJ2-7, with TRBD1 matching over 7 bases. V was clipped by 0 bases and J by 7 bases; unmatched bases: 4. CDR1 and CDR2 from the germline V gene are SGDLS and YYNGEE. The length of the CDR3 is 13 residues. Here the CDR3 DNA reads TGTGCCAGCAGCGTAGATAGGGGGCAGGAGCAGTACTTC. Its translation: CASSVDRGQEQYF.

This clonotype showed up many times. The CDR3 protein is CASSVGDSDTQYF. DNA of the CDR3: TGTGCCAGCAGCGTCGGGGACTCAGATACGCAGTATTTT. The chain recombines TRBV9 with TRBJ2-3; TRBD2 might be the D (6 bases). Looked up from germline, CDR1 is SGDLS and CDR2 is YYNGEE. The CDR3 sequence is 13 residues long. V lost 2 bases to trimming and J lost 4 bases, with 8 bases between them.

This clonotype has ten or more counts. The J gene is TRBJ2-2, the V gene TRBV9; 10 bases fit TRBD2. In germline, CDR1 is SGDLS, CDR2 YYNGEE. V shed 4 bases and J 3 bases; nucleotides not matched to a gene: 9. The length of the CDR3 is 17 residues. This chain's CDR3 is CASSPSGLAGDTGELFF. CDR3 nucleotides: TGTGCCAGCAGCCCCAGCGGTCTAGCGGGGGACACCGGGGAGCTGTTTTTT.

This clonotype was recorded at least ten times. The chain links TRBV9 to TRBJ2-5; D might be TRBD1 (5 bases). V was clipped by 1 base and J by 0 bases, with 10 bases between them. Per the germline V gene, CDR1 is SGDLS and CDR2 is YYNGEE. The CDR3 runs 15 residues. In DNA, the CDR3 is TGTGCCAGCAGCGTAACGAACAGGTACCAAGAGACCCAGTACTTC. Translation: CASSVTNRYQETQYF.

This clonotype has only a few counts. The junction departs from germline at one end; a sequencing error may be responsible. The V call is TRBV27, the J call TRBJ1-5, with 8 bases lining up with TRBD1. The CDR3 is made up of 13 amino acids. In germline, CDR1 is MNHEY, CDR2 SMNVEV (reference sequence). CDR3 nucleotide sequence: TGCGGGGCGCAGACAGGGGCGAATCAGCCCCAGCATTTT. Translation gives CGAQTGANQPQHF.

This clonotype was recorded at least ten times. Here the CDR3 reads CASSVEGTSGVQYF. The CDR3 DNA follows: TGTGCCAGCAGCGTAGAAGGGACTAGCGGGGTCCAGTACTTC. J is TRBJ2-4 and V is TRBV9; 13 nucleotides agree with TRBD2. Trimming cost V 0 bases and J 13 bases; bases outside gene matches: 4. The CDR3 length is 14 residues. The germline gives CDR1 SGDLS, CDR2 YYNGEE.

This clonotype was detected many times. V usage is TRBV9 and J usage is TRBJ2-5; D is unresolved. Germline CDR1 and CDR2: SGDLS and YYNGEE. The length of the CDR3 is 13 residues. V lost 3 bases and J lost 0, with 6 bases in between. The CDR3 region is CASSGDYQETQYF. Written as DNA, the CDR3 is TGTGCCAGCAGCGGTGACTACCAAGAGACCCAGTACTTC. The variable domain in full, completed from reference TRBV9 and TRBJ2-5, reads DSGVTQTPKHLITATGQRVTLRCSPRSGDLSVYWYQQSLDQGLQFLIQYYNGEERAKGNILERFSAQQFPDLHSELNLSSLELGDSALYFCASSGDYQETQYFGPGTRLLVL.

The table lists this clonotype with many counts. The V call is TRBV9, the J call TRBJ1-2, with D tentatively TRBD1 (6 bases). The CDR3 has 15 amino acids. Between the trimmed V and J ends, which lost 0 bases and 4 bases, there was a span of 13 bases. Germline CDR1 is SGDLS and CDR2 is YYNGEE. CDR3 sequence: CASSVASGGGYGYTF. The CDR3 coding sequence is TGTGCCAGCAGCGTAGCATCGGGGGGCGGCTATGGCTACACCTTC. The variable domain in full, completed from reference TRBV9 and TRBJ1-2, reads DSGVTQTPKHLITATGQRVTLRCSPRSGDLSVYWYQQSLDQGLQFLIQYYNGEERAKGNILERFSAQQFPDLHSELNLSSLELGDSALYFCASSVASGGGYGYTFGSGTRLTVV.

In its sample, this clonotype was seen many times. The chain links TRBV3-2 to TRBJ2-6; the table's D call TRBD2 went unverified against the DNA. TRBV3-2 is a pseudogene segment. The length of the CDR3 is 19 residues. CDR3 in DNA: TGTGCCAGCAGCCAAGTCGTTAGCGTACGCTCTTCCGGGGCCAACGTCCTGACTTTC. Translation gives CASSQVVSVRSSGANVLTF.

This clonotype showed up many times. The CDR3 loop reads CASSRLAGDGTDTQYF. Here the CDR3 DNA reads TGTGCCAGCAGCCGGTTAGCGGGAGATGGCACAGATACGCAGTATTTT. V is TRBV9 and J is TRBJ2-3; 9 bases are shared with TRBD2. The V segment lost 4 bases and the J segment 1 base; nucleotides outside the gene matches: 7. Per germline, CDR1 SGDLS and CDR2 YYNGEE. The CDR3 contains 16 residues.

This clonotype was found many times. This chain joins TRBV9 and TRBJ2-6; TRBD1 aligns across 12 bases. CDR3 length equals 18 residues. With 1 base clipped from V and 4 bases from J, the junction kept 6 bases outside the gene matches. Germline CDR1 reads SGDLS; CDR2 reads YYNGEE. CDR3: CASSVTGQGAGGANVLTF. CDR3 DNA sequence: TGTGCCAGCAGCGTAACGGGACAGGGGGCTGGAGGGGCCAACGTCCTGACTTTC.

This clonotype was counted ten times or more. The rearrangement joins TRBV9 to TRBJ1-1, with a weak D call TRBD1 (6 bases). Germline V gene sequence: CDR1 SGDLS, CDR2 YYNGEE. The CDR3 length is 13 residues. With 0 bases removed from V and 10 bases from J, the gap between germline ends came to 13 bases. CDR3 coding DNA: TGTGCCAGCAGCGTAGTTGAGGGGGTGGGAGCTTTCTTT. Its translation: CASSVVEGVGAFF.

This clonotype showed up many times. The V call is TRBV9, the J call TRBJ1-1; D is undetermined. The CDR3 contains 15 residues. Germline CDR1 and CDR2: SGDLS and YYNGEE. V was trimmed by 0 bases and J by 0 bases, leaving 9 bases between them. Here the CDR3 DNA reads TGTGCCAGCAGCGTAGTGGGTTACCTGAACACTGAAGCTTTCTTT. This sequence encodes CASSVVGYLNTEAFF. The full variable domain, in which reference TRBV9 and TRBJ1-1 provide the parts outside the CDR3, is DSGVTQTPKHLITATGQRVTLRCSPRSGDLSVYWYQQSLDQGLQFLIQYYNGEERAKGNILERFSAQQFPDLHSELNLSSLELGDSALYFCASSVVGYLNTEAFFGQGTRLTVV.

This clonotype has ten or more counts. J is TRBJ2-2 and V is TRBV9, with D possibly TRBD1 on 6 matching bases. With 3 bases removed from V and 8 bases from J, the gap between germline ends came to 14 bases. Germline V CDR1 and CDR2: SGDLS, YYNGEE. The CDR3 runs 14 residues. The CDR3 is CASSAQQGSGELFF. CDR3 DNA sequence: TGTGCCAGCAGCGCGCAACAGGGTTCTGGGGAGCTGTTTTTT.

This clonotype was detected many times. This chain uses TRBV9 with TRBJ2-5, with 8 bases fitting TRBD2. The ends lost 1 base at V and 5 bases at J; junction bases unmatched: 7. The germline gives CDR1 SGDLS, CDR2 YYNGEE. The CDR3 extends over 15 amino acids. As DNA, the CDR3 is TGTGCCAGCAGCGTACGTCCGGGAGGGCCCGAGACCCAGTACTTC. It codes for CASSVRPGGPETQYF.

In its sample, this clonotype was seen many times. The genes are TRBV9 and TRBJ2-1; tentatively, D is TRBD2 (5 bases). V lost 1 base, J lost 3 bases, and 11 bases lay in between. The germline V gene encodes CDR1 SGDLS and CDR2 YYNGEE. The CDR3 has 15 residues. The CDR3: CASSVSGGNYNEQFF. The CDR3 DNA is TGTGCCAGCAGCGTATCCGGAGGAAACTACAATGAGCAGTTCTTC.

This clonotype was observed many times. In DNA form, the CDR3 reads TGTGCCAGCAGCGTAGTGAGTGGCACCCCCCACTACAATGAGCAGTTCTTC. It specifies CASSVVSGTPHYNEQFF. The chain recombines TRBV9 with TRBJ2-1; D not certain. The V end lost 0 bases, the J end lost 3 bases, and 16 bases lay between the germline ends. Germline V gives CDR1 SGDLS, CDR2 YYNGEE. This CDR3 spans 17 amino acids.

This clonotype was counted at least ten times. The chain employs TRBV9 and TRBJ2-5, with 9 bases lining up with TRBD1. The CDR3 spans 15 residues. J lost 2 bases, V lost 4 bases, and 6 bases had no gene match. Germline CDR1 and CDR2: SGDLS and YYNGEE. The DNA of the CDR3 is TGTGCCAGCAGCTTAAATGACAGGGGGCAAGAGACCCAGTACTTC. It specifies CASSLNDRGQETQYF.

This clonotype was recorded many times. The chain recombines TRBV9 with TRBJ1-6, with D uncertain. Deletions cut 4 bases from V and 5 bases from J, with 16 bases between. This CDR3 spans 16 amino acids. Germline V gene lookup returns CDR1 SGDLS and CDR2 YYNGEE. The CDR3: CASSPRIRGNNSPLHF. Here the CDR3 DNA reads TGTGCCAGCAGCCCCCGGATCCGAGGGAATAATTCACCCCTCCACTTT.

This clonotype occurred many times. The V and J genes are TRBV9 and TRBJ2-1, with 7 bases lining up with TRBD2. The CDR3 has 15 amino acids. From germline, CDR1 is SGDLS and CDR2 YYNGEE. Germline trimming cut 0 bases from V and 3 bases from J; bases unmatched to any gene: 3. CDR3 in amino acids: CASSVGGGGYNEQFF. Written as DNA, the CDR3 is TGTGCCAGCAGCGTAGGTGGGGGGGGCTACAATGAGCAGTTCTTC.

Many counts were recorded for this clonotype. The rearrangement joins TRBV9 to TRBJ1-5; D gene unclear. Germline values: CDR1 SGDLS, CDR2 YYNGEE. V lost 1 base and J lost 0, with 14 bases in between. CDR3 size: 17 residues. The CDR3 DNA reads as TGTGCCAGCAGCGTAACGGACGATCTCTATAGCAATCAGCCCCAGCATTTT. Encoded protein: CASSVTDDLYSNQPQHF.

CDR3 bases: TGTGCCAGCAGCGTAGACCCCGGGACAGCAGCCACTGAAGCTTTCTTT. It codes for CASSVDPGTAATEAFF. The V and J genes are TRBV9 and TRBJ1-1; TRBD1 agrees at 7 bases. V gave up 0 bases and J gave up 4 bases; unmatched junction bases: 9. CDR1 and CDR2 from the germline V gene are SGDLS and YYNGEE. The CDR3 extends over 16 amino acids.

There are many counts of this clonotype. V gene TRBV9 combines with J gene TRBJ1-4; 7 bases agree with TRBD1. The CDR3 has 14 residues. The germline V gene has CDR1 SGDLS and CDR2 YYNGEE. V lost 3 bases, J lost 5 bases, and 4 bases stayed unmatched. CDR3 in amino acids: CASSAQGQNEKLFF. The DNA of the CDR3 is TGTGCCAGCAGCGCACAGGGACAGAATGAAAAACTGTTTTTT.

Many counts were recorded for this clonotype. V usage is TRBV9 and J usage is TRBJ1-3; D remains unclear. The germline V and J ends were trimmed by 3 bases and 7 bases, with 11 bases remaining between them. Germline assignment: CDR1 SGDLS and CDR2 YYNGEE. There are 13 residues in the CDR3. DNA for the CDR3: TGTGCCAGCAGCGCGGGTCCTTCGAACACCATATATTTT. Translation gives CASSAGPSNTIYF.

This clonotype has at least ten counts. This sequence joins TRBV9 and TRBJ2-3, with TRBD2 as a possible D gene (6 bases). Trimming stripped 0 bases from V and 0 bases from J, with 8 bases between. Germline loops: CDR1 SGDLS, CDR2 YYNGEE. The CDR3 consists of 15 residues. The CDR3 DNA follows: TGTGCCAGCAGCGTAGCCGGGACTAGCACAGATACGCAGTATTTT. Translated: CASSVAGTSTDTQYF.

In this sample, this clonotype turned up many times. The gene calls are TRBV9 and TRBJ1-2; D unclear. The length of the CDR3 is 13 residues. Trimming pared 0 bases from V and 10 bases from J, leaving 13 bases between. Germline V gene lookup returns CDR1 SGDLS and CDR2 YYNGEE. In DNA form, the CDR3 reads TGTGCCAGCAGCGTAGGGACGTTAGCGGACTACACCTTC. It specifies CASSVGTLADYTF.

This clonotype has a count of ten or more. The chain has TRBV9 and TRBJ1-3; no clear D gene. The germline gives CDR1 SGDLS, CDR2 YYNGEE. V was pared by 2 bases and J by 0 bases, with 15 bases between. The CDR3 is 17 amino acids. The CDR3 region has the DNA TGTGCCAGCAGCGTGACCCCAGGCAGCAGCTCTGGAAACACCATATATTTT. Encoded protein: CASSVTPGSSSGNTIYF.

This clonotype was observed at least ten times. DNA of the CDR3: TGTGCCAGCAGCGTAGACCCCGCGGCAGATACGCAGTATTTT. Translation gives CASSVDPAADTQYF. The chain is built from TRBV9 and TRBJ2-3; D not resolved. Germline CDR1 reads SGDLS; CDR2 reads YYNGEE. V lost 0 bases and J 4 bases, leaving 9 bases between the germline ends. The CDR3 consists of 14 residues.

This clonotype was seen ten or more times. The CDR3 DNA sequence: TGTGCCAGCAGCGTAGGCCTCAGGGCACACGAGCAGTACTTC. Its translation: CASSVGLRAHEQYF. The chain carries TRBV9 and TRBJ2-7; D is possibly TRBD1 (5 bases). The CDR3 is 14 amino acids. V dropped 0 bases and J dropped 5 bases, with 12 bases sitting between them. Germline lookup yields CDR1 SGDLS and CDR2 YYNGEE.